This TCR beta chain was captured in a study of T cells expressing NK-cell markers. After re-calling the 5' RACE reads, TCRdb lists one entry per CDR3 protein, DNA absent. Its table records 300,000 to 500,000 distinct CDR3 sequences. What was sequenced was blood T cells: a sorted CD56 or NKG2C T cell subset, CD4+ or CD8+ T cells, or bulk PBMC T cells (not recorded which). This receptor was identified in a woman aged 50 to 60 in good health.

The CDR3 region is CASGLAELLSSYNEQFF. V and J are TRBV7-8 and TRBJ2-1. Looked up from germline, CDR1 is SGHVS and CDR2 is FQNEAQ. The CDR3 runs 17 residues.